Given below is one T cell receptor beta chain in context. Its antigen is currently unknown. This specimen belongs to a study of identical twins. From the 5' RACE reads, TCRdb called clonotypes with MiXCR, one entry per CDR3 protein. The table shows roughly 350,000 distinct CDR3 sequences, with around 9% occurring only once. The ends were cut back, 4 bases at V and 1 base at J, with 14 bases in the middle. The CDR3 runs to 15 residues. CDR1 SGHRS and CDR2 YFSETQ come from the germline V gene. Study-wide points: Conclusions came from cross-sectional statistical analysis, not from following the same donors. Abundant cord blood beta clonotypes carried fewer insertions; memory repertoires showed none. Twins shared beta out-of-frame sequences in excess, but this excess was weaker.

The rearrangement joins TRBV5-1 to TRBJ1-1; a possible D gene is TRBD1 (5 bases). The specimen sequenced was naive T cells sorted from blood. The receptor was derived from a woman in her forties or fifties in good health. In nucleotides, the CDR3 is TGCGCCAGCAGCACCTCGGGACGGGAGAACACTGAAGCTTTCTTT. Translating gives CASSTSGRENTEAFF.